Shown below are 19 T cell receptor beta chains from a single sample sequenced in a study of beta chain features in type 1 diabetes. Whole-study results and caveats: Moderate but significant shortening of TCRB CDR3s was recorded in all four CD4+ subsets from Type 1 diabetes patients.

The authors reverse transcribed all of the isolated RNA, so sequencing captured expressed TCRB transcripts. Profiling relied on immunoSEQ multiplex PCR, and the TCRdb table lists in-frame clones only, not all of them. The sample contains approximately 50,000 clones, 42% of which appear only once. These receptors have no identified antigens. Sequences were obtained from Tregs from blood. The receptors come from a man between 25 and 39 years old with type 1 diabetes.

The chain joins TRBV19 to TRBJ1-1; D is possibly TRBD1 (6 bases). V was cut by 5 bases and J by 5 bases, with 15 bases left in between. This CDR3 has 14 residues. Germline CDR1 is LNHDA and CDR2 is SQIVND (reference sequence). The CDR3 nucleotides read TGTGCCAGTAGTGCACAGGGTTGGGGGACTGAAGCTTTCTTT. Translation gives CASSAQGWGTEAFF.

The chain recombines TRBV29-1 with TRBJ2-7; D may be TRBD1 (5 bases). This CDR3 contains 15 residues. V lost 0 bases, J lost 5 bases, and 17 bases lay in between. Looked up from germline, CDR1 is SQVTM and CDR2 is ANQGSEA. The CDR3 here is CSVEDSGRRLNEQYF. The CDR3 DNA reads as TGCAGCGTTGAAGATTCAGGGCGCCGACTCAACGAGCAGTACTTC.

This clone occurred a few times. The chain employs TRBV5-1 and TRBJ2-5; tentatively, D is TRBD1 (5 bases). With the DNA end fitting TRBJ2-7 better, the J assignment may be wrong. CDR3 length equals 14 residues. Germline-derived CDR1 and CDR2 are SGHRS and YFSETQ. The CDR3 region has the DNA TGCGCCAGCAGCTTGGTTGTAGGGGAATACGAGCAGTACTTC. Translating it yields CASSLVVGEYEQYF.

A few counts support this clone. CDR3 nucleotides: TGTGCCAGCAAGGACAGAGAAGATACGCAGTATTTT. Its protein product is CASKDREDTQYF. V and J are TRBV2 and TRBJ2-3; tentative D call: TRBD1 (6 bases). The CDR3 spans 12 residues. Germline CDR1 SNHLY, CDR2 FYNNEI. Trimming shortened V by 7 bases and J by 5 bases, and 10 bases separated the two germline ends.

The chain carries TRBV5-6 and TRBJ1-5, with D tentatively TRBD1 (6 bases). Germline lookup yields CDR1 SGHDT and CDR2 YYEEEE. CDR3 length equals 17 residues. V dropped 2 bases and J dropped 1 base, with 16 bases sitting between them. CDR3 coding DNA: TGTGCCAGCAGCTTTAGTACAGGGAGAAGAAGCAATCAGCCCCAGCATTTT. Its translation is CASSFSTGRRSNQPQHF.

This chain links TRBV9 with TRBJ2-5; 10 nucleotides agree with TRBD2. V lost 4 bases, J lost 3 bases, and 15 bases stayed unmatched. The CDR3 is made up of 18 amino acids. CDR1 and CDR2 from the germline V gene are SGDLS and YYNGEE. CDR3 sequence: CASSHKGGILAGEETQYF. DNA of the CDR3: TGTGCCAGCAGCCACAAGGGCGGGATCCTAGCGGGAGAAGAGACCCAGTACTTC.

The CDR3 here is CASSSYNRGGGYTF. The CDR3 DNA sequence: TGTGCCAGCAGTTCGTATAACAGGGGTGGGGGCTACACCTTC. V gene TRBV28 combines with J gene TRBJ1-2, with 7 bases matching TRBD1. Germline lookup yields CDR1 MDHEN and CDR2 SYDVKM. The CDR3 contains 14 residues. V lost 4 bases, J lost 8 bases, and 10 bases stayed unmatched.

The chain recombines TRBV5-1 with TRBJ2-1; TRBD2 agrees at 10 bases. Germline V lookup: CDR1 SGHRS, CDR2 YFSETQ. This CDR3 is built from 17 residues. V lost 0 bases and J lost 2; bases outside the gene matches: 5. Here the CDR3 reads CASSLATSGMTYNEQFF. DNA for the CDR3: TGCGCCAGCAGCTTGGCTACTAGCGGGATGACCTACAATGAGCAGTTCTTC.

The V gene is TRBV28, the J gene TRBJ1-1, with D maybe TRBD1 (5 bases). Trimming took off 3 bases at V and 1 base at J, with 9 bases between the two ends. The CDR3 totals 14 residues. Germline V gene lookup returns CDR1 MDHEN and CDR2 SYDVKM. The CDR3 DNA follows: TGTGCCAGCAGTTTCTGGGGCGGGAACACTGAAGCTTTCTTT. Its protein is CASSFWGGNTEAFF.

This clone appeared a single time. The chain recombines TRBV7-9 with TRBJ1-1; D remains unclear. The CDR3 has 13 residues. CDR1 is SEHNR, CDR2 FQNEAQ, per germline (reference sequence). Trimming pared 1 base from V and 10 bases from J, leaving 13 bases between. CDR3 sequence (DNA): TGTGCCAGCAGCTTAGATATACGGGCGGGAGCTTTCTTT. It yields the protein CASSLDIRAGAFF.

J is TRBJ2-7 and V is TRBV5-1; D unresolved. This CDR3 is built from 13 residues. The V gene lost 5 bases and the J gene lost 0 bases, with 9 bases spanning the gap. Germline V gene sequence: CDR1 SGHRS, CDR2 YFSETQ. CDR3 nucleotides: TGCGCCAGCAGTCCGGGTCTCTCCTACGAGCAGTACTTC. Translated, it gives CASSPGLSYEQYF.

The chain has TRBV5-1 and TRBJ2-6; weak D call: TRBD1 (5 bases). CDR1 and CDR2 (germline): SGHRS, YFSETQ. V lost 7 bases, J lost 1 base, and 15 bases lay in between. The CDR3 totals 16 residues. For the CDR3, the DNA is TGCGCCAGCGGGCAGGGCACTCCTTCTGGGGCCAACGTCCTGACTTTC. This gives the protein CASGQGTPSGANVLTF.

The sample holds many counts of this clone. The chain uses TRBV9 and TRBJ1-2, with TRBD1 matching over 8 bases. The CDR3 sequence is 14 residues long. Germline V lookup: CDR1 SGDLS, CDR2 YYNGEE. Trimming took 0 bases from V and 2 from J; bases not matched to a gene: 0. CDR3 nucleotides: TGTGCCAGCAGCGTAGGACAGGGGAACTATGGCTACACCTTC. It specifies CASSVGQGNYGYTF.

V usage is TRBV6-5 and J usage is TRBJ1-1; the match to TRBD1 covers 8 bases. V gave up 5 bases and J gave up 5 bases; unmatched junction bases: 7. This CDR3 spans 14 amino acids. The germline V gene has CDR1 MNHEY and CDR2 SVGAGI. The CDR3 region is CASSPDRGGTEAFF. CDR3 nucleotide sequence: TGTGCCAGCAGTCCCGACAGGGGAGGGACTGAAGCTTTCTTT.

The chain has TRBV11-2 and TRBJ2-1, with 11 positions matching TRBD2. V lost 5 bases to trimming and J lost 4 bases; unmatched junction nucleotides: 4. The CDR3 extends over 15 amino acids. Germline CDR1 and CDR2: SGHAT and FQNNGV. CDR3 sequence reads: CASSLRTSGYNEQFF. The CDR3 DNA reads TGTGCCAGCAGCCTCCGGACTAGCGGGTACAATGAGCAGTTCTTC.

V gene TRBV27 combines with J gene TRBJ2-7; tentative D call: TRBD1 (6 bases). Germline lookup yields CDR1 MNHEY and CDR2 SMNVEV (reference sequence). CDR3 length: 14 residues. Trimming pared 6 bases from V and 0 bases from J, leaving 12 bases between. The CDR3 protein is CASRRTDSSYEQYF. DNA of the CDR3: TGTGCCAGCAGACGGACAGATTCCTCCTACGAGCAGTACTTC.

This clone showed up just a few times. J is TRBJ2-3 and V is TRBV5-1, with 8 bases aligning to TRBD2. Per germline, CDR1 SGHRS and CDR2 YFSETQ. The V gene end was trimmed by 4 bases and the J gene end by 5 bases; junction bases not matched to a gene: 9. CDR3 length equals 15 residues. The CDR3 protein is CASSPAGSGEDTQYF. The CDR3 DNA is TGCGCCAGCAGCCCGGCAGGTAGCGGGGAAGATACGCAGTATTTT.

The chain links TRBV15 to TRBJ1-5, with a weak D call TRBD1 (6 bases). Germline CDR1 is LNHNV and CDR2 is YYDKDF (reference sequence). V gave up 6 bases and J gave up 7 bases, with 16 bases separating them. The CDR3 totals 14 residues. The CDR3 DNA sequence: TGTGCCACCAGAGGAAGACAGGTTAACCAGCCCCAGCATTTT. Protein product: CATRGRQVNQPQHF.

This clone has only a few counts. The chain carries TRBV29-1 and TRBJ2-2; tentatively, D is TRBD1 (6 bases). Germline assignment: CDR1 SQVTM and CDR2 ANQGSEA. The CDR3 is 13 amino acids. V lost 7 bases and J lost 9, with 18 bases in between. The CDR3 reads CSARDTGFRELFF. CDR3 nucleotide sequence: TGCAGCGCCCGGGACACCGGCTTCAGGGAGCTGTTTTTT.